Listed below are T cell receptor beta chains from one sample, sequenced in a study of PD-1 blockade in classical Hodgkin lymphoma. Data came from immunoSEQ multiplex PCR; TCRdb stores just in-frame clones and leaves some out. In the table there are some 90,000 clones, over 75% of which are singletons. The sample in question was peripheral blood mononuclear cells (PBMCs), obtained before the fourth cycle of nivolumab. Receptor source: a human donor with classical Hodgkin lymphoma. Both conserved end residues are part of each CDR3. A D gene is named only where the DNA matches it firmly. Not all rows give a size; the values are once, few, many and, for expanded clones, a class.

D | J | V | size | CDR3 | DNA
NA | TRBJ1-5 | TRBV27 | once | CASSLRSPGVLSNQPQHF | TGTGCCAGCAGTTTAAGGTCGCCAGGGGTTCTTAGCAATCAGCCCCAGCATTTT
NA | TRBJ2-3 | TRBV28 | NA | CATKGGYTQYF | TGTGCCACCAAAGGCGGATATACGCAGTATTTT
NA | TRBJ1-1 | TRBV5-4 | NA | CASSLVTGPEAFF | TGTGCCAGCAGCTTGGTGACAGGTCCTGAAGCTTTCTTT
TRBD1 | TRBJ2-5 | TRBV5-6 | NA | CASSPGQLQETQYF | TGTGCCAGCAGCCCGGGACAGCTCCAAGAGACCCAGTACTTC
NA | TRBJ1-3 | TRBV7-2 | NA | CASSLNFAGQGNTIYF | TGTGCCAGCAGCTTAAACTTTGCAGGGCAGGGGAACACCATATATTTT
NA | TRBJ2-1 | TRBV7-3 | NA | CASSFLGYSYNEQFF | TGTGCCAGCAGCTTTTTGGGCTACAGCTACAATGAGCAGTTCTTC
NA | TRBJ1-2 | TRBV28 | NA | CASSFNRVYGYTF | TGTGCCAGCAGTTTCAACAGGGTGTACGGCTACACCTTC
TRBD1 | TRBJ1-1 | TRBV27 | NA | CATKRGQGNTEAFF | TGTGCCACCAAACGGGGACAGGGAAACACTGAAGCTTTCTTT
NA | TRBJ2-3 | TRBV11-3 | once | CASSLGPVDTQYF | TGTGCCAGCAGCCTCGGGCCGGTAGATACGCAGTATTTT
NA | TRBJ2-2 | TRBV12-5 | NA | CASGLGFTGELFF | TGTGCTAGTGGTTTGGGGTTCACCGGGGAGCTGTTTTTT
NA | TRBJ2-7 | TRBV7-2 | NA | CASSSAGQSRAMDF | TGTGCCAGCAGCTCGGCGGGACAGTCGCGTGCGATGGACTTC
TRBD1 | TRBJ2-7 | TRBV18 | NA | CASSPGTADYEQYF | TGTGCCAGCTCTCCTGGGACAGCAGACTACGAGCAGTACTTC
TRBD1 | TRBJ1-5 | TRBV15 | NA | CATSRDLLGQGYNQPQHF | TGTGCCACCAGCAGAGATCTCTTGGGACAGGGCTACAATCAGCCCCAGCATTTT
TRBD1 | TRBJ1-5 | TRBV27 | NA | CASSLGTGGGQPQHF | TGTGCCAGCAGTTTGGGGACAGGGGGTGGTCAGCCCCAGCATTTT
NA | TRBJ2-3 | TRBV6-1 | NA | CASSQDPRDTQYF | TGTGCCAGCAGCCAAGATCCCCGGGATACGCAGTATTTT
NA | TRBJ1-4 | TRBV5-6 | NA | CASSLGPHEKLFF | TGTGCCAGCAGCCTGGGACCGCATGAAAAACTGTTTTTT
NA | TRBJ2-5 | TRBV18 | NA | CASSPITGFQETQYF | TGTGCCAGCTCACCAATAACAGGGTTCCAAGAGACCCAGTACTTC
TRBD1 | TRBJ1-2 | TRBV7-3 | NA | CASSLKRDRANGYTF | TGTGCCAGCAGCTTAAAAAGGGACAGGGCGAATGGCTACACCTTC
NA | TRBJ2-7 | TRBV6-5 | NA | CASSYFGEHEQYF | TGTGCCAGCAGTTACTTCGGGGAGCACGAGCAGTACTTC
TRBD1 | TRBJ1-2 | TRBV10-3 | NA | CAINPGTGAGGYGYTF | TGTGCCATCAACCCCGGGACAGGAGCTGGGGGATATGGCTACACCTTC
TRBD1 | TRBJ2-7 | TRBV5-8 | NA | CASIPDRGDEQYF | TGTGCCAGCATACCGGACAGGGGCGACGAGCAGTACTTC
NA | TRBJ2-3 | TRBV7-2 | once | CASSRQLYTDTQYF | TGTGCCAGCAGCCGACAGCTCTACACAGATACGCAGTATTTT
TRBD1 | TRBJ1-2 | TRBV7-2 | NA | CASSRSGTANYGYTF | TGTGCCAGCAGCCGTTCCGGGACAGCAAACTATGGCTACACCTTC
TRBD2 | TRBJ2-5 | TRBV7-3 | NA | CASSGRGREETQYF | TGTGCCAGCAGTGGACGGGGGAGGGAGGAGACCCAGTACTTC
NA | TRBJ2-2 | TRBV2 | NA | CASRTENTGELFF | TGTGCCAGCAGGACAGAGAACACCGGGGAGCTGTTTTTT
NA | TRBJ2-7 | TRBV5-6 | NA | CASSGGWGLREQYF | TGTGCCAGCAGCGGTGGTTGGGGGCTCCGCGAGCAGTACTTC
TRBD1 | TRBJ1-6 | TRBV19 | few | CASSTYPGQQRNSPLHF | TGTGCCAGTAGTACCTATCCGGGACAGCAGAGGAATTCACCCCTCCACTTT
NA | TRBJ2-7 | TRBV19 | few | CASSIAVGRTYEQYF | TGTGCCAGTAGTATAGCGGTAGGGAGAACCTACGAGCAGTACTTC
NA | TRBJ1-2 | TRBV5-1 | few | CASSWDSSYGYTF | TGCGCCAGCAGCTGGGACTCCTCTTATGGCTACACCTTC
NA | TRBJ1-2 | TRBV25-1 | NA | CASSGGIRGSYYGYTF | TGTGCCAGCAGCGGAGGGATCAGGGGCAGTTACTATGGCTACACCTTC
TRBD2 | TRBJ2-2 | TRBV5-1 | NA | CASRREDGELFF | TGCGCCAGCCGGCGGGAGGACGGGGAGCTGTTTTTT
TRBD1 | TRBJ1-4 | TRBV10-3 | NA | CAIRPGQGGEKLFF | TGTGCCATCAGGCCGGGACAGGGTGGCGAAAAACTGTTTTTT
NA | TRBJ2-5 | TRBV18 | NA | CASSPPGLQETQYF | TGTGCCAGCTCCCCACCGGGACTGCAAGAGACCCAGTACTTC
TRBD1 | TRBJ1-1 | TRBV6-5 | few | CASSASADRYNPFF | TGTGCCAGCAGTGCCTCTGCGGACAGGTACAACCCTTTCTTT
TRBD1 | TRBJ2-7 | TRBV27 | once | CASSLTDRGVYEQYF | TGTGCCAGCAGTTTAACGGACAGGGGGGTCTACGAGCAGTACTTC
NA | TRBJ2-7 | TRBV18 | few | CASSPPDSYEQYF | TGTGCCAGCTCACCACCCGACAGCTACGAGCAGTACTTC
TRBD2 | TRBJ2-1 | TRBV11-2 | NA | CASSLGSGSAVYNEQFF | TGTGCCAGCAGCTTAGGTAGCGGGAGCGCCGTCTACAATGAGCAGTTCTTC
NA | TRBJ1-1 | TRBV2 | once | CASGAGHPMNTEAFF | TGTGCCAGTGGGGCGGGACACCCCATGAACACTGAAGCTTTCTTT
NA | TRBJ1-2 | TRBV5-6 | NA | CASSFTRGGYGYTF | TGTGCCAGCAGCTTCACGAGGGGAGGGTATGGCTACACCTTC
TRBD1 | TRBJ1-1 | TRBV18 | NA | CASSPGQGPLNTEAFF | TGTGCCAGCTCACCGGGACAGGGGCCCTTGAACACTGAAGCTTTCTTT
TRBD1 | TRBJ2-3 | TRBV5-4 | NA | CASSWGQGGTDTQYF | TGTGCCAGCAGCTGGGGACAGGGGGGCACAGATACGCAGTATTTT
NA | TRBJ1-2 | TRBV29-1 | NA | CSVEGRANNYGYTF | TGCAGCGTTGAGGGTCGGGCCAATAACTATGGCTACACCTTC
NA | TRBJ2-1 | TRBV25-1 | once | CASSGSHRHEQFF | TGTGCCAGCAGTGGGTCTCATCGTCATGAGCAGTTCTTC
NA | TRBJ2-5 | TRBV10-3 | NA | CAISVREGETQYF | TGTGCCATCAGTGTGAGGGAAGGAGAGACCCAGTACTTC
TRBD2 | TRBJ2-3 | TRBV7-2 | NA | CASIPPGLAPDTQYF | TGTGCCAGCATTCCTCCGGGACTAGCGCCAGATACGCAGTATTTT
NA | TRBJ1-1 | TRBV15 | NA | CATSRPGQLNTEAFF | TGTGCCACCAGCAGACCGGGACAACTGAACACTGAAGCTTTCTTT
TRBD2 | TRBJ2-2 | TRBV7-3 | NA | CASSPTGGAGLNTGELFF | TGTGCCAGCAGCCCCACCGGGGGAGCGGGATTGAACACCGGGGAGCTGTTTTTT